This passage covers 16 T cell receptor beta chains from one sample sequenced in a study of CD8+ T cells in alopecia areata. Extraction of RNA preceded its reverse transcription into cDNA, which served as the sequencing template. Assay: immunoSEQ multiplex PCR; the TCRdb copy retains only in-frame clones and omits some. The sample consists of about 150,000 clones, about 51% of them appearing once. This material consisted of CD8+ T cells sorted from blood, taken at week 0. The receptors were sampled from a human donor with alopecia areata.

This clone was detected only a few times. The chain has TRBV13 and TRBJ2-3; the D is unclear. V lost 5 bases and J lost 0, with 33 bases in between. The CDR3 has 22 amino acids. CDR1 and CDR2 (germline): PRHDT, FYEKMQ (reference sequence). The CDR3 sequence: CASSGDPSWVEEKDTSTDTQYF. The CDR3 nucleotides read TGTGCCAGCAGCGGCGACCCCTCCTGGGTCGAGGAGAAAGACACTAGCACAGATACGCAGTATTTT.

This clone came up a few times. This rearrangement joins TRBV7-9 to TRBJ2-7; D is unclear. The CDR3 covers 15 residues. Trimming cost V 4 bases and J 2 bases, with 15 bases left between them. Per germline, CDR1 SEHNR and CDR2 FQNEAQ (reference sequence). The CDR3 here is CASSSTTEDPYEQYF. DNA of the CDR3: TGTGCCAGCAGCTCTACTACCGAGGACCCCTACGAGCAGTACTTC.

There are a few counts of this clone. The chain is built from TRBV21-1 and TRBJ2-5; TRBD2 reflects the table's D call only, with no check against the DNA. TRBV21-1 corresponds to a pseudogene. The CDR3 totals 18 residues. The CDR3 here is CASSKIAGEQRAQETQYF. Here the CDR3 DNA reads TGTGCCAGCAGCAAAATTGCCGGGGAGCAAAGGGCTCAAGAGACCCAGTACTTC.

The chain has TRBV5-6 and TRBJ2-7; D remains ambiguous. The CDR3 covers 14 residues. Germline CDR1 SGHDT, CDR2 YYEEEE. V was pared by 2 bases and J by 0 bases, with 9 bases between. The CDR3 DNA reads TGTGCCAGCAGCTTCGCTAGATCCTCCTACGAGCAGTACTTC. As protein: CASSFARSSYEQYF.

This sequence joins TRBV15 and TRBJ1-1, with D tentatively TRBD1 (6 bases). The CDR3 sequence is 16 residues long. Germline V lookup: CDR1 LNHNV, CDR2 YYDKDF (reference sequence). V dropped 0 bases and J dropped 0 bases, with 11 bases sitting between them. This CDR3 is CATSRDYGDMNTEAFF. Written as DNA, the CDR3 is TGTGCCACCAGCAGAGATTATGGGGACATGAACACTGAAGCTTTCTTT.

This clone was detected a few times. This chain joins TRBV7-9 and TRBJ2-5; D may be TRBD2 (5 bases). Trimming pared 8 bases from V and 2 bases from J, leaving 6 bases between. The CDR3 totals 11 residues. Germline loops: CDR1 SEHNR, CDR2 FQNEAQ (reference sequence). The CDR3 bases are TGTGCCAGCCGGGATCAAGAGACCCAGTACTTC. Translated: CASRDQETQYF. Complete variable domain (other parts from reference TRBV7-9 and TRBJ2-5): DTGVSQNPRHKITKRGQNVTFRCDPISEHNRLYWYRQTLGQGPEFLTYFQNEAQLEKSRLLSDRFSAERPKGSFSTLEIQRTEQGDSAMYLCASRDQETQYFGPGTRLLVL.

The chain carries TRBV9 and TRBJ1-4; 8 nucleotides match TRBD1. Per the germline V gene, CDR1 is SGDLS and CDR2 is YYNGEE. The CDR3 totals 15 residues. Trimming removed 3 bases from V and 5 bases from J; junction bases left unmatched: 6. The CDR3 loop reads CASSAMGQENEKLFF. Here the CDR3 DNA reads TGTGCCAGCAGCGCCATGGGACAGGAGAATGAAAAACTGTTTTTT.

The V call is TRBV9, the J call TRBJ2-3, with a tentative D call TRBD1 (6 bases). This CDR3 comprises 15 residues. Germline CDR1 and CDR2: SGDLS and YYNGEE. V lost 4 bases and J 0 bases, leaving 12 bases between the germline ends. The CDR3 DNA sequence: TGTGCCAGCAGCCCTGGACAGTCTAGCACAGATACGCAGTATTTT. Translating gives CASSPGQSSTDTQYF.

V usage is TRBV20-1 and J usage is TRBJ1-2; D gene ambiguous. CDR3 length: 9 amino acids. The V gene lost 0 bases and the J gene lost 8 bases, with 1 base spanning the gap. Germline CDR1 is DFQATT and CDR2 is SNEGSKA (reference sequence). Here the CDR3 DNA reads TGCAGTGCTAGAGAGGGCTACACCTTC. Amino acid sequence: CSAREGYTF.

The chain recombines TRBV13 with TRBJ1-1; D gene ambiguous. The CDR3 loop spans 12 amino acids. Germline-derived CDR1 and CDR2 are PRHDT and FYEKMQ (reference sequence). The V end lost 5 bases, the J end lost 1 base, and 5 bases lay between the germline ends. CDR3 in DNA: TGTGCCAGCAGCCGCAGGAACACTGAAGCTTTCTTT. Translated, it gives CASSRRNTEAFF.

The genes are TRBV27 and TRBJ2-1, with D maybe TRBD1 (6 bases). CDR3 length: 16 residues. V dropped 3 bases and J dropped 5 bases, with 17 bases sitting between them. Germline V gene lookup returns CDR1 MNHEY and CDR2 SMNVEV (reference sequence). Here the CDR3 reads CASSFSKGEWDNEQFF. The DNA for the CDR3 is TGTGCCAGCAGTTTTAGTAAGGGGGAATGGGACAATGAGCAGTTCTTC.

V usage is TRBV19 and J usage is TRBJ2-5, with 7 bases identical to TRBD2. CDR3 length: 13 residues. With 6 bases clipped from V and 5 bases from J, the junction kept 6 bases outside the gene matches. Germline CDR1 is LNHDA and CDR2 is SQIVND (reference sequence). CDR3 region: CASSRAGWETQYF. The CDR3 DNA is TGTGCCAGTAGCAGAGCGGGGTGGGAGACCCAGTACTTC.

The CDR3 DNA follows: TGTGCCAGTATGGGGGGACAGGCCAACTATGGCTACACCTTC. Its translation is CASMGGQANYGYTF. The V call is TRBV19, the J call TRBJ1-2, with 8 positions matching TRBD1. The ends lost 7 bases at V and 2 bases at J; junction bases unmatched: 6. Germline V gene data show CDR1 as LNHDA and CDR2 as SQIVND (reference sequence). CDR3 length equals 14 residues.

This clone was counted a few times. This chain connects TRBV13 to TRBJ2-3, with D unresolved. Germline assignment: CDR1 PRHDT and CDR2 FYEKMQ (reference sequence). The CDR3 runs to 12 residues. The germline V and J ends were trimmed by 4 bases and 4 bases, with 6 bases remaining between them. CDR3 sequence: CASSSPSDTQYF. The CDR3 DNA reads as TGTGCCAGCAGCTCTCCATCAGATACGCAGTATTTT. Based on the CDR3 plus reference TRBV13 and TRBJ2-3, the full variable domain is AAGVIQSPRHLIKEKRETATLKCYPIPRHDTVYWYQQGPGQDPQFLISFYEKMQSDKGSIPDRFSAQQFSDYHSELNMSSLELGDSALYFCASSSPSDTQYFGPGTRLTVL.

With respect to this clone: Other nucleotide sequences from this sample produce the same CDR3. This chain's CDR3 is CASSPGQGAYEQYF. In nucleotides, the CDR3 is TGTGCCAGCAGTCCGGGACAGGGGGCTTACGAGCAGTACTTC. The chain employs TRBV5-6 and TRBJ2-7; 12 bases are a match to TRBD1. The ends lost 5 bases at V and 4 bases at J; junction bases unmatched: 4. The CDR3 loop spans 14 amino acids. Germline V gives CDR1 SGHDT, CDR2 YYEEEE.

The rearrangement uses TRBV19 and TRBJ2-7, with D possibly being TRBD2 (5 bases). The CDR3 spans 12 residues. Germline assignment: CDR1 LNHDA and CDR2 SQIVND (reference sequence). Trimming took 6 bases from V and 5 from J, leaving 11 bases between them. The chain's CDR3 is CASSPGTDEQYF. The CDR3 coding sequence is TGTGCCAGTAGCCCGGGAACCGACGAGCAGTACTTC.